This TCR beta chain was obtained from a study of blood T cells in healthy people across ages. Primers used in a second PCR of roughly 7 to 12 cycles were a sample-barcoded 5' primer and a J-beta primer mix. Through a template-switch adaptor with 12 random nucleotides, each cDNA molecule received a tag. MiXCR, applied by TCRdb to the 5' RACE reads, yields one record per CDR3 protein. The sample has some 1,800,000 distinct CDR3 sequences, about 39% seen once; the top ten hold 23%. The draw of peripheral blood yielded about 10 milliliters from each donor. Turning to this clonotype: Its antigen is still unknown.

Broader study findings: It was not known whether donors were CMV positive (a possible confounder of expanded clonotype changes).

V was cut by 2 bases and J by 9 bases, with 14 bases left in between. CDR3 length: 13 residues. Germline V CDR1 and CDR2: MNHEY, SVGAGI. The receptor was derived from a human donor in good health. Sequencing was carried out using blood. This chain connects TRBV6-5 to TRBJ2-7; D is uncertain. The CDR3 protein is CASSYGPTFGQYF. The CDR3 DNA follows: TGTGCCAGCAGTTACGGGCCTACGTTTGGGCAGTACTTC.